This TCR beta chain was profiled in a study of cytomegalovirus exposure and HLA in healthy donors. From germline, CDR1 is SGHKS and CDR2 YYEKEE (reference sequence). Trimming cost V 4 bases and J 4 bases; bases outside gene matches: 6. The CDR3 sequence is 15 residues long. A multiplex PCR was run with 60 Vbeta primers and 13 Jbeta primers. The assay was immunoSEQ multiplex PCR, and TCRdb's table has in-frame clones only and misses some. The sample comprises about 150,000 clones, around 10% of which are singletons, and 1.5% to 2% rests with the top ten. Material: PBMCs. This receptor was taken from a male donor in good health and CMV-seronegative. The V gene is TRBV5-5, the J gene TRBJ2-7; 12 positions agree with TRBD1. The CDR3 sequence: CASSHPGQGAYEQYF. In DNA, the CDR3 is TGTGCCAGCAGCCATCCGGGACAGGGGGCATACGAGCAGTACTTC.